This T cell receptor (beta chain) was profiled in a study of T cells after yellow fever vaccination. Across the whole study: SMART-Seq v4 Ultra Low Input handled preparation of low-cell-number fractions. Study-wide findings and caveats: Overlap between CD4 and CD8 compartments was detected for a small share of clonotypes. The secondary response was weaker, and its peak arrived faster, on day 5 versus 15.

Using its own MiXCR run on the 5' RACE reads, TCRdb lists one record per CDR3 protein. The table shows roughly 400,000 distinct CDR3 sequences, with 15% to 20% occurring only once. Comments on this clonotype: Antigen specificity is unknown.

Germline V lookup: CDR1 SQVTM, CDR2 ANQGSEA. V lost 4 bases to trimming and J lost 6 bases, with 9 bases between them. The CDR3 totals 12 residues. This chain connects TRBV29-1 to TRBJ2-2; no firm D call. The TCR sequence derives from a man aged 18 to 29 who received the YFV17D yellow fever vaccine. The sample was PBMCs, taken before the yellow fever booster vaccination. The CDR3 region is CSVARISGELFF. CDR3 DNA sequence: TGCAGCGTTGCCCGCATATCCGGGGAGCTGTTTTTT.